Below are 12 T cell receptor beta chains sequenced from a single sample in a study of technical replicates of blood from a handful of donors. The table came from immunoSEQ multiplex PCR; TCRdb's copy has only in-frame clones and leaves some out. Of around 84,000 clones in the sample, around 97% were seen once. The material sequenced was T cells isolated from PBMCs. The receptors shown here come from a human donor in good health.

The rearrangement links TRBV28 to TRBJ2-1; weak D call: TRBD1 (5 bases). Trimming removed 4 bases at V and 6 bases at J, with 13 bases between. The length of the CDR3 is 14 residues. Germline V gene data show CDR1 as MDHEN and CDR2 as SYDVKM. The CDR3 nucleotides are TGTGCCAGCAGTTGGGTCTGGGGCCGCAATGAGCAGTTCTTC. Protein sequence: CASSWVWGRNEQFF. Complete variable domain (other parts from reference TRBV28 and TRBJ2-1): DVKVTQSSRYLVKRTGEKVFLECVQDMDHENMFWYRQDPGLGLRLIYFSYDVKMKEKGDIPEGYSVSREKKERFSLILESASTNQTSMYLCASSWVWGRNEQFFGPGTRLTVL.

This clone came up once. V gene TRBV9 combines with J gene TRBJ1-3; D perhaps matches TRBD1 (6 bases). The CDR3 length is 17 residues. The V gene lost 6 bases and the J gene lost 8 bases, with 27 bases spanning the gap. The V gene's germline CDR1 is SGDLS and CDR2 YYNGEE. The CDR3 sequence is CASTSGALLSVVDTIYF. The CDR3, as DNA: TGTGCCAGCACCTCAGGGGCGCTCTTATCAGTCGTCGACACCATATATTTT.

V gene TRBV9 combines with J gene TRBJ2-2; TRBD2 matches at 7 bases. The CDR3 extends over 16 amino acids. V trimming: 6 bases; J trimming: 4 bases; junction bases outside the gene matches: 12. CDR1 is SGDLS, CDR2 YYNGEE, per germline. CDR3 DNA sequence: TGTGCCAGCAAAAGAGGCGGGGGTCCCCCCACCGGGGAGCTGTTTTTT. This sequence encodes CASKRGGGPPTGELFF.

The V call is TRBV5-5, the J call TRBJ1-3; 7 nucleotides agree with TRBD1. The CDR3 has 15 residues. CDR1 and CDR2 from the germline V gene are SGHKS and YYEKEE (reference sequence). Trimming cost V 2 bases and J 0 bases; bases outside gene matches: 2. CDR3 residues: CASSLQGNSGNTIYF. CDR3 bases: TGTGCCAGCAGCTTACAGGGGAACTCTGGAAACACCATATATTTT.

This sequence joins TRBV9 and TRBJ2-3, with TRBD2 identical over 8 bases. This CDR3 is 14 amino acids long. CDR1 and CDR2 (germline): SGDLS, YYNGEE. Trimming cost V 7 bases and J 0 bases; bases outside gene matches: 4. This CDR3 reads CASQRGPSTDTQYF. The CDR3 coding sequence is TGTGCCAGCCAGCGGGGGCCTAGCACAGATACGCAGTATTTT.

The V call is TRBV9, the J call TRBJ2-2; 7 bases map to TRBD2. Unmatched junction bases numbered 3, after V lost 1 base and J lost 6 bases. Looked up from germline, CDR1 is SGDLS and CDR2 is YYNGEE. This CDR3 spans 14 amino acids. CDR3 coding DNA: TGTGCCAGCAGCGTATGGCTAGCGGCCGGGGAGCTGTTTTTT. This encodes CASSVWLAAGELFF.

The chain has TRBV11-3 and TRBJ2-7; tentative D call: TRBD2 (6 bases). The CDR3 consists of 16 residues. Germline V gives CDR1 SGHNT, CDR2 YENEEA. Trimming shortened V by 5 bases and J by 1 base, and 18 bases separated the two germline ends. The CDR3 here is CASSRSTGTGSYEQYF. The CDR3 DNA is TGTGCCAGCAGCCGATCAACCGGGACTGGGTCCTACGAGCAGTACTTC. Supplemented by reference TRBV11-3 and TRBJ2-7, the full variable domain reads EAGVVQSPRYKIIEKKQPVAFWCNPISGHNTLYWYLQNLGQGPELLIRYENEEAVDDSQLPKDRFSAERLKGVDSTLKIQPAELGDSAVYLCASSRSTGTGSYEQYFGPGTRLTVT.

J is TRBJ2-1 and V is TRBV4-1; 13 nucleotides match TRBD2. There are 16 residues in the CDR3. The ends lost 4 bases at V and 8 bases at J; junction bases unmatched: 8. From germline, CDR1 is MGHRA and CDR2 YSYEKL. The CDR3 DNA reads TGCGCCAGCAGCCTACGGACTAGCGGGAGTATCGATGAGCAGTTCTTC. It translates to CASSLRTSGSIDEQFF.

The CDR3 loop reads CASSPYEAGGQMTQYF. The CDR3 DNA sequence: TGTGCCAGCAGCCCTTACGAGGCGGGAGGGCAGATGACGCAGTATTTT. V and J are TRBV4-2 and TRBJ2-3, with 9 positions matching TRBD2. Germline V CDR1 and CDR2: LGHNA, YNFKEQ. The CDR3 loop spans 16 amino acids. Trimming cost V 4 bases and J 9 bases; bases outside gene matches: 14.

The chain employs TRBV11-3 and TRBJ2-2; TRBD1 matches at 7 bases. Germline V gene data show CDR1 as SGHNT and CDR2 as YENEEA. V was pared by 6 bases and J by 4 bases, with 11 bases of the junction left unmatched. The CDR3 covers 16 residues. In DNA, the CDR3 is TGTGCCAGCAGAAAACAGGCAGGGGGACCCACCGGGGAGCTGTTTTTT. It codes for CASRKQAGGPTGELFF.

The rearrangement joins TRBV4-2 to TRBJ2-7, with D perhaps TRBD1 (5 bases). CDR1 LGHNA and CDR2 YNFKEQ come from the germline V gene. The length of the CDR3 is 15 residues. V lost 2 bases to trimming and J lost 2 bases, with 13 bases between them. The CDR3 DNA reads TGTGCCAGCAGCCAACGACAGAATTTAGCCTACGAGCAGTACTTC. This codes for CASSQRQNLAYEQYF.

The chain's CDR3 is CASSHTSGGTFKAFF. The CDR3 region has the DNA TGCGCCAGCAGCCATACCTCGGGGGGGACATTTAAAGCTTTCTTT. The rearrangement links TRBV4-1 to TRBJ1-1; D may be TRBD1 (6 bases). The CDR3 length is 15 residues. V was clipped by 3 bases and J by 9 bases, with 20 bases between them. Germline V gene lookup returns CDR1 MGHRA and CDR2 YSYEKL.